This TCR beta chain emerged from a study of blood T cell repertoires in COVID-19. Study summary: Spain, Italy and the United States supplied samples that represented acute and convalescent COVID-19. PBMCs, B-cell-depleted T cells, or T cells provided the cDNA or gDNA that made up the material.

Per the original data handling: Amplifying reference gene primers gave estimates of nucleated cell counts. TCRdb's copy holds only in-frame clones and misses some; the assay was immunoSEQ multiplex PCR. V, J and clone size are those of that table, while D and trimming were read from the DNA. The sample lists under 200,000 clones, approximately 84% occurring once. The V end lost 4 bases, the J end lost 4 bases, and 10 bases lay between the germline ends. Germline-derived CDR1 and CDR2 are SGHAT and FQNNGV. The CDR3 spans 13 residues. This receptor was obtained from a woman aged 55-69 years with COVID-19, enrolled during active disease. The J gene is TRBJ1-1, the V gene TRBV11-2; D gene ambiguous. Sequenced: peripheral blood. The CDR3 sequence is CASSWPGRTEAFF. CDR3 coding DNA: TGTGCCAGCAGCTGGCCAGGCCGCACTGAAGCTTTCTTT. The full variable domain, with the rest looked up from reference TRBV11-2 and TRBJ1-1, is EAGVAQSPRYKIIEKRQSVAFWCNPISGHATLYWYQQILGQGPKLLIQFQNNGVVDDSQLPKDRFSAERLKGVDSTLKIQPAKLEDSAVYLCASSWPGRTEAFFGQGTRLTVV.